Shown below are 23 T cell receptor beta chains from a single sample sequenced in a study of shared clonotypes between healthy human individuals. The data were produced by immunoSEQ multiplex PCR, yet TCRdb's version contains in-frame clones alone and is incomplete. This sample has approximately 2,000,000 clones; 85% to 95% occur once, and the top ten carry 0.3% to 0.4%. The specimen sequenced was naive CD4+ T cells from PBMCs. Regarding subset: CD45RA+ positively selected. These receptor sequences come from a man aged 18-30 years in good health. Some clones in this sample may be carry-over from other donors' samples.

The V and J genes are TRBV20-1 and TRBJ1-4, with 7 bases matching TRBD1. CDR1 is DFQATT, CDR2 SNEGSKA, per germline (reference sequence). The CDR3 has 11 residues. The CDR3 DNA is TGCAGCGTCTCCCATAGGGGGCGACTGTTTTTT. Residues: CSVSHRGRLFF.

The chain employs TRBV18 and TRBJ1-1; D call uncertain. V shed 2 bases and J shed 2 bases, with 15 bases lying between them. Germline V gene lookup returns CDR1 KGHSH and CDR2 LQKENI. CDR3 length: 16 residues. The CDR3 reads CASSPFTGPINTEAFF. The CDR3 DNA is TGTGCCAGCTCACCATTTACCGGACCGATAAACACTGAAGCTTTCTTT.

The CDR3 reads CASRGRATQYF. The CDR3 DNA reads as TGTGCCAGCAGGGGGCGCGCGACCCAGTACTTC. V usage is TRBV6-1 and J usage is TRBJ2-5, with D possibly matching TRBD1 (5 bases). V was pared by 6 bases and J by 7 bases, with 9 bases between. The CDR3 is 11 residues long. Germline CDR1 reads MNHNS; CDR2 reads SASEGT.

The rearrangement joins TRBV11-2 to TRBJ2-1; 13 bases fit TRBD2. Trimming took 3 bases from V and 1 from J; bases not matched to a gene: 6. Germline CDR1 and CDR2: SGHAT and FQNNGV. This CDR3 contains 18 residues. The CDR3 DNA is TGTGCCAGCAGCTTGGGACTAGCGGGATGGGGTTCCTACAATGAGCAGTTCTTC. It codes for CASSLGLAGWGSYNEQFF.

The rearrangement uses TRBV5-1 and TRBJ2-6, with 7 positions matching TRBD1. J lost 0 bases, V lost 5 bases, and 5 bases had no gene match. The CDR3 length is 16 residues. Germline V gives CDR1 SGHRS, CDR2 YFSETQ. This CDR3 reads CASRRTGLSGANVLTF. In DNA, the CDR3 is TGCGCCAGCAGGCGGACAGGTCTCTCTGGGGCCAACGTCCTGACTTTC.

The V call is TRBV15, the J call TRBJ2-1; 8 bases match TRBD1. The germline V gene has CDR1 LNHNV and CDR2 YYDKDF (reference sequence). V was pared by 1 base and J by 4 bases, with 3 bases of the junction left unmatched. The CDR3 consists of 15 residues. CDR3 nucleotide sequence: TGTGCCACCAGCAGAGCCAGGACAGGGTACAATGAGCAGTTCTTC. Translating gives CATSRARTGYNEQFF.

The CDR3 bases are TGTGCCAGTAGTCAACAGCGGACTGAAGCTTTCTTT. It yields the protein CASSQQRTEAFF. V is TRBV19 and J is TRBJ1-1, with D unresolved. The length of the CDR3 is 12 residues. Germline loops: CDR1 LNHDA, CDR2 SQIVND (reference sequence). The ends were cut back, 5 bases at V and 5 bases at J, with 9 bases in the middle.

J is TRBJ2-1 and V is TRBV10-2; no reliable D call. V shed 0 bases and J shed 4 bases, with 4 bases lying between them. CDR3 size: 13 residues. Per germline, CDR1 WSHSY and CDR2 SAAADI. CDR3 bases: TGCGCCAGCAGTGAGTCGAGTTACAATGAGCAGTTCTTC. Translation: CASSESSYNEQFF.

The CDR3 DNA is TGTGCCAGCAGTTCTCCGACAGGGGTGAACACTGAAGCTTTCTTT. This gives the protein CASSSPTGVNTEAFF. The chain links TRBV28 to TRBJ1-1, with 8 bases matching TRBD1. The CDR3 loop spans 15 amino acids. The trim removed 4 bases at V and 0 bases at J, leaving 4 bases unmatched. The germline V gene encodes CDR1 MDHEN and CDR2 SYDVKM.

The CDR3 region is CASIMGTSDYEQYF. The DNA for the CDR3 is TGTGCCAGCATAATGGGGACTAGCGACTACGAGCAGTACTTC. The V call is TRBV19, the J call TRBJ2-7; TRBD2 matches at 10 bases. CDR1 and CDR2 (germline): LNHDA, SQIVND (reference sequence). The V segment lost 9 bases and the J segment 3 bases; nucleotides outside the gene matches: 8. The CDR3 has 14 amino acids.

The chain links TRBV4-1 to TRBJ1-1; a weak D match, TRBD1 (6 bases). Looked up from germline, CDR1 is MGHRA and CDR2 is YSYEKL. This CDR3 comprises 14 residues. V gave up 0 bases and J gave up 5 bases, with 10 bases separating them. This CDR3 reads CASSQDTGWTEAFF. The CDR3 region has the DNA TGCGCCAGCAGCCAAGATACAGGGTGGACTGAAGCTTTCTTT.

The chain links TRBV4-3 to TRBJ1-3, with 8 bases aligning to TRBD1. In germline, CDR1 is LGHNA, CDR2 YSLEER. V trimming: 2 bases; J trimming: 1 base; junction bases outside the gene matches: 4. The CDR3 totals 16 residues. The CDR3 spells CASSQSGTGSGNTIYF. The DNA for the CDR3 is TGCGCCAGCAGCCAATCCGGGACAGGATCTGGAAACACCATATATTTT.

V usage is TRBV5-1 and J usage is TRBJ1-4; maybe TRBD1 (6 bases). Trimming pared 2 bases from V and 2 bases from J, leaving 16 bases between. Germline lookup yields CDR1 SGHRS and CDR2 YFSETQ. This CDR3 has 17 amino acids. The CDR3 reads CASSFAGALRTNEKLFF. Here the CDR3 DNA reads TGCGCCAGCAGCTTCGCGGGGGCGCTTCGGACTAATGAAAAACTGTTTTTT.

The V and J genes are TRBV9 and TRBJ2-1, with D uncertain. V dropped 0 bases and J dropped 0 bases, with 7 bases sitting between them. This CDR3 is 15 amino acids long. Germline V gene lookup returns CDR1 SGDLS and CDR2 YYNGEE. The CDR3 loop reads CASSVGVFSYNEQFF. In DNA, the CDR3 is TGTGCCAGCAGCGTAGGGGTTTTCTCCTACAATGAGCAGTTCTTC.

The chain joins TRBV5-4 to TRBJ1-1; D might be TRBD1 (6 bases). Deletions cut 0 bases from V and 10 bases from J, with 13 bases between. CDR1 SGHNT and CDR2 YYREEE come from the germline V gene (reference sequence). This CDR3 comprises 13 residues. The CDR3 here is CASSLGTAAIAFF. CDR3 bases: TGTGCCAGCAGCTTGGGGACAGCAGCCATAGCTTTCTTT.

Note on this clone: The sample holds other DNA sequences that translate to the same CDR3. This chain uses TRBV18 with TRBJ2-5, with D unclear. Germline values: CDR1 KGHSH, CDR2 LQKENI. The CDR3 is made up of 12 amino acids. The V and J ends lost 0 bases and 7 bases respectively, with 6 bases between them. The CDR3 coding sequence is TGTGCCAGCTCACCACCTAGTGGGACCCAGTACTTC. This translates into CASSPPSGTQYF.

Comment on this clone: The likely explanation is a read error, given a far larger clone one base away. At the DNA level, this CDR3 is encoded by other sequences in the same sample as well. V is TRBV11-3 and J is TRBJ1-1; D is undetermined. V was clipped by 1 base and J by 1 base, with 4 bases between them. The CDR3 is 13 residues long. Germline values: CDR1 SGHNT, CDR2 YENEEA. The CDR3 nucleotides read TGTGCCAGCAGCTTAGGCAGGAACACTGAAGCTTTCTTT. Its protein is CASSLGRNTEAFF.

This sequence joins TRBV7-3 and TRBJ2-5; D is perhaps TRBD1 (6 bases). Germline V gives CDR1 SGHTA, CDR2 FQGTGA. Trimming removed 1 base from V and 9 bases from J, with 18 bases in between. The CDR3 covers 15 residues. CDR3 DNA sequence: TGTGCCAGCAGCTTAATGTCAGGGGCCGGAGCGCCCCAGTACTTC. This encodes CASSLMSGAGAPQYF.

The chain has TRBV5-4 and TRBJ1-2, with D perhaps matching TRBD1 (6 bases). Germline assignment: CDR1 SGHNT and CDR2 YYREEE (reference sequence). The CDR3 runs 13 residues. V lost 2 bases, J lost 4 bases, and 9 bases lay in between. This CDR3 reads CASSFGGAYGYTF. The CDR3 region has the DNA TGTGCCAGCAGCTTCGGGGGGGCCTATGGCTACACCTTC.

Remarks on this clone: Other DNA sequences in the same sample also yield this CDR3. The CDR3 reads CSVGGQGYEQYF. The DNA for the CDR3 is TGCAGCGTTGGGGGACAGGGCTACGAGCAGTACTTC. This chain connects TRBV29-1 to TRBJ2-7; 9 nucleotides align to TRBD1. Germline trimming cut 4 bases from V and 3 bases from J; bases unmatched to any gene: 1. The CDR3 extends over 12 amino acids. Looked up from germline, CDR1 is SQVTM and CDR2 is ANQGSEA.

The genes are TRBV6-1 and TRBJ2-1; TRBD2 agrees at 10 bases. Germline V CDR1 and CDR2: MNHNS, SASEGT. V lost 4 bases and J lost 10; bases outside the gene matches: 13. The CDR3 consists of 16 residues. The CDR3: CASSAQLAGSLGEQFF. The CDR3 DNA sequence: TGTGCCAGCAGTGCCCAACTAGCGGGGTCCCTAGGGGAGCAGTTCTTC.

V usage is TRBV5-1 and J usage is TRBJ1-1; 9 nucleotides align to TRBD1. CDR3 length: 13 residues. Germline V gene data show CDR1 as SGHRS and CDR2 as YFSETQ. Trimming removed 4 bases from V and 8 bases from J; junction bases left unmatched: 6. The CDR3 protein is CASSPEGTGEAFF. The CDR3 DNA reads as TGCGCCAGCAGCCCGGAAGGGACAGGGGAAGCTTTCTTT.

A remark on this clone: Other nucleotide sequences from this sample produce the same CDR3. This rearrangement joins TRBV5-1 to TRBJ1-5; 8 nucleotides agree with TRBD1. In germline, CDR1 is SGHRS, CDR2 YFSETQ. The CDR3 has 14 amino acids. V trimming: 4 bases; J trimming: 5 bases; junction bases outside the gene matches: 5. CDR3 sequence (DNA): TGCGCCAGCAGCCCTGGACAGGGAGATCAGCCCCAGCATTTT. This encodes CASSPGQGDQPQHF.